What follows are 15 T cell receptor beta chains derived from one specimen sequenced in a study of OX40 agonist ivuxolimab in advanced cancers. Profiling relied on immunoSEQ multiplex PCR, and the TCRdb table lists in-frame clones only, not all of them. The sample consists of tens of thousands of clones, over 75% of them appearing once. Sequences were derived from CD4+ or CD8+ T cells sorted from blood, sampled in a trial of the OX40 agonist ivuxolimab. The receptors derive from an adult with an advanced solid tumor such as melanoma, head and neck, liver or kidney cancer.

The V gene is TRBV25-1, the J gene TRBJ1-4, with unresolved D. V gave up 1 base and J gave up 4 bases, with 10 bases separating them. This CDR3 is built from 15 residues. Germline CDR1 and CDR2: MGHDK and SYGVNS. The CDR3 here is CASSEWAGLNEKLFF. The DNA of the CDR3 is TGTGCCAGCAGTGAATGGGCAGGCCTTAATGAAAAACTGTTTTTT.

The chain joins TRBV6-1 to TRBJ2-5, with D perhaps TRBD1 (5 bases). The CDR3 consists of 14 residues. CDR1 is MNHNS and CDR2 is SASEGT in the germline V gene. V shed 0 bases and J shed 7 bases, with 12 bases lying between them. In DNA form, the CDR3 reads TGTGCCAGCAGTGAAGCCCTACAAACAGGGACCCAGTACTTC. It translates to CASSEALQTGTQYF.

This clone occurred once. This chain uses TRBV7-2 with TRBJ1-2; D unresolved. The CDR3 contains 12 residues. V was trimmed by 5 bases and J by 3 bases, leaving 7 bases between them. CDR1 is SGHTA and CDR2 is FQGNSA in the germline V gene. CDR3 nucleotide sequence: TGTGCCAGCAGCGGCGGTTACTATGGCTACACCTTC. Its protein is CASSGGYYGYTF.

This rearrangement joins TRBV11-2 to TRBJ1-4; D is possibly TRBD1 (6 bases). Germline V gives CDR1 SGHAT, CDR2 FQNNGV. Trimming cost V 3 bases and J 3 bases, with 11 bases left between them. The CDR3 consists of 15 residues. The CDR3 sequence is CASSFRGGPNEKLFF. The DNA of the CDR3 is TGTGCCAGCAGCTTTAGGGGGGGACCTAATGAAAAACTGTTTTTT.

The V and J genes are TRBV6-5 and TRBJ2-2; 8 bases map to TRBD1. This CDR3 has 13 amino acids. Germline CDR1 and CDR2: MNHEY and SVGAGI. V trimming: 9 bases; J trimming: 7 bases; junction bases outside the gene matches: 7. CDR3 amino acids: CASDGQGNGELFF. CDR3 in DNA: TGTGCCAGTGACGGACAGGGAAACGGGGAGCTGTTTTTT.

The rearrangement links TRBV4-1 to TRBJ2-7; a possible D gene is TRBD1 (5 bases). V lost 1 base and J lost 4, with 14 bases in between. Germline V gives CDR1 MGHRA, CDR2 YSYEKL. The CDR3 covers 15 residues. The CDR3, as DNA: TGCGCCAGCAGCCAAGGGCAGGGCGATTTTTACGAGCAGTACGTC. It specifies CASSQGQGDFYEQYV.

This chain connects TRBV21-1 to TRBJ2-7; whether TRBD1, the table's D call, matches the DNA was not checked. TRBV21-1 is a pseudogene. The CDR3 is made up of 14 amino acids. The CDR3 coding sequence is TGTGCCAGCAGCAAAGTGGGACAGAACTACGAGCAGTACGTC. This translates into CASSKVGQNYEQYV.

This clone came up once. V and J are TRBV5-1 and TRBJ2-5; 8 bases map to TRBD1. The CDR3 runs to 16 residues. Germline loops: CDR1 SGHRS, CDR2 YFSETQ. The J segment lost 5 bases and the V segment lost 4 bases, leaving 13 bases of the junction unmatched. CDR3 coding DNA: TGCGCCAGCAGCCCCACTCGACAGGGGTTGGGGGAGACCCAGTACTTC. It translates to CASSPTRQGLGETQYF.

The genes are TRBV7-3 and TRBJ2-1, with a tentative D call TRBD2 (6 bases). The germline gives CDR1 SGHTA, CDR2 FQGTGA. The CDR3 length is 13 residues. The V end lost 3 bases, the J end lost 4 bases, and 7 bases lay between the germline ends. The CDR3 coding sequence is TGTGCCAGCAGCTTGGGACTTTACAATGAGCAGTTCTTC. This codes for CASSLGLYNEQFF. Full variable domain (outside the CDR3, taken from reference TRBV7-3 and TRBJ2-1): GAGVSQTPSNKVTEKGKYVELRCDPISGHTALYWYRQSLGQGPEFLIYFQGTGAADDSGLPNDRFFAVRPEGSVSTLKIQRTERGDSAVYLCASSLGLYNEQFFGPGTRLTVL.

The V and J genes are TRBV7-9 and TRBJ1-2; possibly TRBD1 for D (6 bases). Germline CDR1 SEHNR, CDR2 FQNEAQ (reference sequence). V was cut by 2 bases and J by 7 bases, with 26 bases left in between. The CDR3 totals 18 residues. This CDR3 reads CASSLLSIGQGKRSGYTF. The CDR3 coding sequence is TGTGCCAGCAGCTTATTGAGTATCGGCCAGGGGAAGAGGAGTGGCTACACCTTC.

This clone was recorded once. The chain combines TRBV5-1 with TRBJ2-1; 11 bases line up with TRBD1. Germline V gene lookup returns CDR1 SGHRS and CDR2 YFSETQ. With 4 bases clipped from V and 6 bases from J, the junction kept 6 bases outside the gene matches. The CDR3 has 15 amino acids. CDR3 amino acids: CASSPGTGGSNEQFF. The CDR3 DNA sequence: TGCGCCAGCAGCCCAGGGACAGGGGGAAGCAATGAGCAGTTCTTC.

V gene TRBV5-5 combines with J gene TRBJ2-3; D not certain. CDR3 length: 15 residues. Germline loops: CDR1 SGHKS, CDR2 YYEKEE (reference sequence). Trimming cost V 0 bases and J 0 bases, with 8 bases left between them. The CDR3 bases are TGTGCCAGCAGCTTGGACAGAACTAGCACAGATACGCAGTATTTT. Its protein product is CASSLDRTSTDTQYF.

The rearrangement links TRBV19 to TRBJ2-1; D unclear. V lost 3 bases and J 3 bases, leaving 12 bases between the germline ends. Looked up from germline, CDR1 is LNHDA and CDR2 is SQIVND (reference sequence). The CDR3 runs 15 residues. The CDR3 reads CASSISSAFYNEQFF. The CDR3 DNA follows: TGTGCCAGTAGTATTTCATCGGCCTTCTACAATGAGCAGTTCTTC.

This chain joins TRBV7-8 and TRBJ1-4, with D maybe TRBD1 (5 bases). CDR1 SGHVS and CDR2 FQNEAQ come from the germline V gene. There are 15 residues in the CDR3. V shed 8 bases and J shed 1 base, with 14 bases lying between them. The DNA of the CDR3 is TGTGCCAGCGAACCTTTAACAGGAACTAATGAAAAACTGTTTTTT. Translating gives CASEPLTGTNEKLFF.

The chain's CDR3 is CASSYANTEAFF. The CDR3 DNA reads as TGTGCCAGCAGTTACGCGAACACTGAAGCTTTCTTT. This chain uses TRBV6-5 with TRBJ1-1; D ambiguous. CDR1 is MNHEY and CDR2 is SVGAGI in the germline V gene. The CDR3 spans 12 residues. Trimming cost V 2 bases and J 1 base, with 2 bases left between them.